This T cell receptor (beta chain) was identified in a study of blood T cell repertoires in COVID-19 (dated by TCRdb to about 2020). In terms of the full investigation: Samples from collaborators originated in the United States, Italy and Spain and spanned both the acute and convalescent phases of COVID-19. The repertoires were made available in a free public database intended to serve as a resource for research on the immune response to SARS-CoV-2. Where available, HLA class I and class II types were taken from metadata supplied by the sample provider and were not determined by assay-based typing. The samples were drawn from the first 160 participants of the ongoing ImmuneRACE study and from 950 to 1,500 subjects provided by 6 global collaborators. The sample metadata nearly always contained a de-identified subject ID, COVID-19 status, age in years and sex. The dataset comprised deeply sampled blood TCRbeta repertoires from subjects exposed to, actively infected with, or recovered from COVID-19. The prospective study material was composed of cDNA or gDNA derived from T cells, B-cell-depleted T cells, or PBMCs. Broad study findings and their caveats: The quantity of clinical and demographic metadata differed by source and by participant and was supplied without curation.

Participants in the prospective study were aged 18 to 89 years, lived in 20 to 25 United States geographic areas, and enrolled through a virtual design. To assign participants to cohorts, the prospective study relied on clinical history that participants themselves reported in a screening survey and a study questionnaire. A participant counted as exposed if, within 2 weeks of entering the study, that participant had been in contact with someone who had a PCR-confirmed or clinician-diagnosed COVID-19 case. Mobile phlebotomists in the prospective study collected whole blood, serum and a nasopharyngeal or oropharyngeal swab from every participant. Prospective study participants could optionally give additional blood draws and questionnaires over an approximately two-month period. Blood samples from the prospective study were shipped frozen or at room temperature prior to DNA extraction. Based on the germline V gene, the CDR1 and CDR2 sequences are MNHNS and SASEGT. The CDR3 sequence holds 14 residues, the cysteine and phenylalanine included. The CDR3 DNA has 42 bases and is translated from base 1. Relative to germline, V is missing 1 base and J is missing 4 bases, with 3 bases of the junction outside any gene match.

TCRbeta CDR3 regions were amplified from genomic DNA using the immunoSEQ Assay, a bias-controlled multiplex PCR. On the study's bioinformatics: Within the assay, amplification of reference gene primers was used to estimate how many nucleated cells each sample contained. Sequence reads were collapsed and filtered to measure the absolute abundance of every unique TCRbeta CDR3 rearrangement. Productive Simpson clonality was computed per sample as the square root of Simpson's diversity index over productive rearrangements. TCRdb stores this immuneACCESS table with in-frame sequences only. Part of the clones is absent; in the studies checked, under half of the shortfall reflects unresolved V genes, and no reason is known for the rest. Clonal size and the V and J genes are those of that table, whereas D and trimming came from the DNA. Across this sample there are about 250,000 clones, with approximately 81% seen only once. Of the sample, approximately 6.6% is held by the ten largest clones.

This clone was observed a single time. There is no known antigen for this receptor. No base qualities exist here, and no much larger clone lies one base off it. Recombination linked TRBV6-1 to TRBJ1-2, with 7 middle bases fitting TRBD1. Sequencing used PBMCs or T cells enriched from blood (not recorded which). The TCR sequence derives from a woman aged 45-65 years who had been exposed to COVID-19. The sequence in DNA is TGTGCCAGCAGTGAAGAAGACAGGGTCTATGGCTACACCTTC. Its amino acids are CASSEEDRVYGYTF.